The clone carrying this T cell receptor beta chain has a single count. This sample is drawn from a study of T cells in narcolepsy. The CDR3 contains 13 residues. Germline assignment: CDR1 SGHTS and CDR2 YDEGEE. V lost 5 bases to trimming and J lost 4 bases, with 10 bases between them. TCRdb's table, derived via immunoSEQ multiplex PCR, lists solely in-frame clones and lacks some. The sample yields tens of thousands of clones, 75% to 85% seen once. The rearrangement uses TRBV5-8 and TRBJ1-3; D not certain. The source of this sequence is a human donor in good health. Material for sequencing was memory (CD45RA-) CD4+ T cells from blood. The DNA for the CDR3 is TGTGCCAGCAGTCCGGGATACGGAAACACCATATATTTT. Protein sequence: CASSPGYGNTIYF.